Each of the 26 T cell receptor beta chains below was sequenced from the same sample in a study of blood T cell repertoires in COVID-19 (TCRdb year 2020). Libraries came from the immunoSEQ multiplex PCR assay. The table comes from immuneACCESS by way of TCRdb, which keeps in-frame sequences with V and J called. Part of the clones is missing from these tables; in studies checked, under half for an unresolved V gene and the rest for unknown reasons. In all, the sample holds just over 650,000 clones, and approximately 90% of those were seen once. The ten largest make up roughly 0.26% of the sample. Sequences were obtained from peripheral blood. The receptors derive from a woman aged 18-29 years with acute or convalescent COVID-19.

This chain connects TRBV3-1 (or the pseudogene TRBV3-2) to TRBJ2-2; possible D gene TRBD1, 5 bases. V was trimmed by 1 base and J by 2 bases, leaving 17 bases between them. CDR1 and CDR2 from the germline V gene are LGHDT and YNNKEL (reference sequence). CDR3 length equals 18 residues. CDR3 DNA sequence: TGTGCCAGCAGCCAAGGGGCGTTAGGGGTGTTTAACACCGGGGAGCTGTTTTTT. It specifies CASSQGALGVFNTGELFF.

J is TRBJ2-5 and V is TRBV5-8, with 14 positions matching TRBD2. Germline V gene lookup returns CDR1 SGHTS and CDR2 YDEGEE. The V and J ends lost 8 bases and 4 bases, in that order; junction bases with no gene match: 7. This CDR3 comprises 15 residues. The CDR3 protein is CARTTSGGEGETQYF. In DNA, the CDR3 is TGTGCCAGGACGACTAGCGGGGGGGAAGGAGAGACCCAGTACTTC. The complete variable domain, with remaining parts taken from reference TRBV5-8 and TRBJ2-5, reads EAGVTQSPTHLIKTRGQQATLRCSPISGHTSVYWYQQALGLGLQFLLWYDEGEERNRGNFPPRFSGRQFPNYSSELNVNALELEDSALYLCARTTSGGEGETQYFGPGTRLLVL.

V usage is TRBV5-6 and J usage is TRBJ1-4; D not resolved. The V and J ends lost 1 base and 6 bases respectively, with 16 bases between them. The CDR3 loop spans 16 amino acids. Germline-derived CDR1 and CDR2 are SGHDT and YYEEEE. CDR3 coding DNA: TGTGCCAGCAGCTTGAAGTCGGGGAGGGTGGATGAAAAACTGTTTTTT. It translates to CASSLKSGRVDEKLFF.

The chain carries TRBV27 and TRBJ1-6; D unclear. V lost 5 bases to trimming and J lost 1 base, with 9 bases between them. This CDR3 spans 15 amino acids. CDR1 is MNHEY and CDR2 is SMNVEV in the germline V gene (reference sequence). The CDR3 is CASSPQDSYNSPLHF. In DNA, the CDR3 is TGTGCCAGCAGTCCCCAGGATTCCTATAATTCACCCCTCCACTTT.

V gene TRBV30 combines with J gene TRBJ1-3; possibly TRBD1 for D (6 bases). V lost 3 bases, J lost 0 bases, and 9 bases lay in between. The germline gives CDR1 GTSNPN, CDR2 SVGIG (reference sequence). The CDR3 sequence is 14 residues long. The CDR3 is CAWSRGGSGNTIYF. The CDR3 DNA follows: TGTGCCTGGAGCAGGGGTGGCTCTGGAAACACCATATATTTT.

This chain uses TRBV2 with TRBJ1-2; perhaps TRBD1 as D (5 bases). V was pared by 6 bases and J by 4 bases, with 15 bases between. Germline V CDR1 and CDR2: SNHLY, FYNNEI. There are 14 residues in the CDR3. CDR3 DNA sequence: TGTGCCAGCAGAACACAGGAGACTAGCTATGGCTACACCTTC. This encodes CASRTQETSYGYTF.

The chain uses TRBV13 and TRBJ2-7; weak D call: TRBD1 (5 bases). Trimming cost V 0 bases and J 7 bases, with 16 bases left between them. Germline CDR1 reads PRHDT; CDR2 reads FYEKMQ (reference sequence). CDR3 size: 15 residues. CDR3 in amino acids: CASSLGGLPAGEQYF. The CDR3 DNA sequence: TGTGCCAGCAGCTTAGGAGGCCTCCCGGCAGGGGAGCAGTACTTC.

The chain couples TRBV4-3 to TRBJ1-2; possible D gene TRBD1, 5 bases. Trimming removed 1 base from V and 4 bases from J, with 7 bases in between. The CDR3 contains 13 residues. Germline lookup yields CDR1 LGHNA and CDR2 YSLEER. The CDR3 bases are TGCGCCAGCAGCCAAGGGGACTTCTATGGCTACACCTTC. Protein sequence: CASSQGDFYGYTF.

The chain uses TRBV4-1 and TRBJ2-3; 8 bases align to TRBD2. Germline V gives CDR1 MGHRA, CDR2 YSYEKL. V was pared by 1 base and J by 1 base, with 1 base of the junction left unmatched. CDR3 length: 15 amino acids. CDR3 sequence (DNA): TGCGCCAGCAGCCAAGGAGCGGGGGGCACAGATACGCAGTATTTT. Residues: CASSQGAGGTDTQYF.

The CDR3 DNA is TGCGCCAGCAGCCAAGGGCTTAAGGACTTCCACAATGAGCAGTTCTTC. Translation gives CASSQGLKDFHNEQFF. The rearrangement joins TRBV4-3 to TRBJ2-1; TRBD2 might be the D (5 bases). CDR3 size: 16 residues. Germline lookup yields CDR1 LGHNA and CDR2 YSLEER. V lost 1 base and J 5 bases, leaving 15 bases between the germline ends.

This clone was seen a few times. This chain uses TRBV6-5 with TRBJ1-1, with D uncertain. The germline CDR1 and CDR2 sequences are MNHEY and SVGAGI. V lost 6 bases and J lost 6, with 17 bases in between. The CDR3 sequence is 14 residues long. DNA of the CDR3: TGTGCCAGCAGCTTGAGAGATGAGGAGGCTGAAGCTTTCTTT. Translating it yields CASSLRDEEAEAFF.

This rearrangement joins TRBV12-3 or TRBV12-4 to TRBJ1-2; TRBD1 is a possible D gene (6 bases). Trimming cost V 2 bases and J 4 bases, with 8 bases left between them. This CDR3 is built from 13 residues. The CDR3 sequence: CASSLTGFYGYTF. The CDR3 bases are TGTGCCAGCAGTTTAACAGGGTTCTATGGCTACACCTTC.

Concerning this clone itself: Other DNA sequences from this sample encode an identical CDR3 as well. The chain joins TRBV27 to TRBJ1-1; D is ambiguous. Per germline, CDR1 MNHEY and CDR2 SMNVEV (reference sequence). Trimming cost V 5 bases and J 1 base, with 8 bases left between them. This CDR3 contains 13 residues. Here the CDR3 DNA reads TGTGCCAGCAGTCCGCGTTGGAACACTGAAGCTTTCTTT. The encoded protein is CASSPRWNTEAFF.

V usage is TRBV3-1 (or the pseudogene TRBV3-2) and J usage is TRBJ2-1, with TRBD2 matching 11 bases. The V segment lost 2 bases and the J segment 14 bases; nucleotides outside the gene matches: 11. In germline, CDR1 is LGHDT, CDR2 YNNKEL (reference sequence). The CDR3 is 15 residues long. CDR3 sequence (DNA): TGTGCCAGCAGCCAATTGGCTAGCGGGGGGTATATAAAGTTCTTC. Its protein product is CASSQLASGGYIKFF.

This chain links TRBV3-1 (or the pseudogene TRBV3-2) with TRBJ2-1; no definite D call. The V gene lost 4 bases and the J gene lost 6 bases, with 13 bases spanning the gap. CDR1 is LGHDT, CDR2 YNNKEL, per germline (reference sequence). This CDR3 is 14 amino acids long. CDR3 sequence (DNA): TGTGCCAGCAGCCCACTGACTGGGTCCAATGAGCAGTTCTTC. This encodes CASSPLTGSNEQFF.

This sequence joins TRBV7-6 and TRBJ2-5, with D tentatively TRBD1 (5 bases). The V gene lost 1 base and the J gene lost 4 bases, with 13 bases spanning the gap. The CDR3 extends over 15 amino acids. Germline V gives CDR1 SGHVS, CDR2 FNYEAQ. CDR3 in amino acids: CASSLGLRGGETQYF. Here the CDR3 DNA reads TGTGCCAGCAGCTTAGGTTTAAGGGGCGGAGAGACCCAGTACTTC.

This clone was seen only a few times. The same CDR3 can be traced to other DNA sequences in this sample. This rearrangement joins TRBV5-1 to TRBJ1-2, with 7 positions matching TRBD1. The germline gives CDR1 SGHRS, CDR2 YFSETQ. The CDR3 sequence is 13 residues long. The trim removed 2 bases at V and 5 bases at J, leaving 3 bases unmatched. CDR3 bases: TGCGCCAGCAGCTTAGACAGGGTATATGGCTACACCTTC. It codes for CASSLDRVYGYTF.

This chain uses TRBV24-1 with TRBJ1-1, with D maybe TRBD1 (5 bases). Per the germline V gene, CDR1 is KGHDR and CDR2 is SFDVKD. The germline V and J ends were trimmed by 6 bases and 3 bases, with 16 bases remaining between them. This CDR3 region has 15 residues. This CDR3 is CATSPATDGYTEAFF. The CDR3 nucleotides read TGTGCCACCAGTCCTGCGACAGATGGGTACACTGAAGCTTTCTTT.

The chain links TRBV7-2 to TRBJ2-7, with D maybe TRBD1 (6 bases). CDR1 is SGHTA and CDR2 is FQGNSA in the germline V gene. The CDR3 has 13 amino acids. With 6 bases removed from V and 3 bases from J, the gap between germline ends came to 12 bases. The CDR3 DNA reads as TGTGCCAGCAGACTTCAGGGGAACTACGAGCAGTACTTC. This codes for CASRLQGNYEQYF.

The CDR3 coding sequence is TGTGCCATCAGTGAGCCGATACAGGGTTCCGAGCAGTACTTC. It specifies CAISEPIQGSEQYF. The chain uses TRBV10-3 and TRBJ2-7; perhaps TRBD1 as D (6 bases). The CDR3 has 14 amino acids. V lost 2 bases, J lost 6 bases, and 14 bases lay in between. Germline values: CDR1 ENHRY, CDR2 SYGVKD.

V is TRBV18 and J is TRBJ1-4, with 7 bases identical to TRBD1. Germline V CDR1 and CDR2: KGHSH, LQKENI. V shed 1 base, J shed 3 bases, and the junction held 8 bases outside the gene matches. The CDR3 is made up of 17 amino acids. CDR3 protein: CASSPLITQGSNEKLFF. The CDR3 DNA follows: TGTGCCAGCTCACCACTGATAACACAGGGGTCTAATGAAAAACTGTTTTTT. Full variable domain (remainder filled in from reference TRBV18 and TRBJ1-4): NAGVMQNPRHLVRRRGQEARLRCSPMKGHSHVYWYRQLPEEGLKFMVYLQKENIIDESGMPKERFSAEFPKEGPSILRIQQVVRGDSAAYFCASSPLITQGSNEKLFFGSGTQLSVL.

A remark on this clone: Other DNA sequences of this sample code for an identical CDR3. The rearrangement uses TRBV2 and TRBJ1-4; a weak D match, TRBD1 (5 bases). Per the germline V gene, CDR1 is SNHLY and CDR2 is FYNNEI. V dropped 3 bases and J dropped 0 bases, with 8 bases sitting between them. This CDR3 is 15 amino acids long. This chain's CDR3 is CASSEEGSTNEKLFF. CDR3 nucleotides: TGTGCCAGCAGTGAGGAGGGGTCAACTAATGAAAAACTGTTTTTT.

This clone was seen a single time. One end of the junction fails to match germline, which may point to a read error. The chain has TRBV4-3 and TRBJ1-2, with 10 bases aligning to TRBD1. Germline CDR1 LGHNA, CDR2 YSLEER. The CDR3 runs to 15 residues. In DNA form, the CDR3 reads TGCGCCAGCAGCCAAGATCGCGGGACAGGGGCCCTGTTTGCCTTC. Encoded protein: CASSQDRGTGALFAF.

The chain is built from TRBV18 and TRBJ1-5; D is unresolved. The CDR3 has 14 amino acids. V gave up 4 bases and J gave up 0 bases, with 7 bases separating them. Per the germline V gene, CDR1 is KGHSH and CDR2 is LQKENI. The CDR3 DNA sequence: TGTGCCAGCTCACACCCAGATAGCAATCAGCCCCAGCATTTT. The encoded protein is CASSHPDSNQPQHF.

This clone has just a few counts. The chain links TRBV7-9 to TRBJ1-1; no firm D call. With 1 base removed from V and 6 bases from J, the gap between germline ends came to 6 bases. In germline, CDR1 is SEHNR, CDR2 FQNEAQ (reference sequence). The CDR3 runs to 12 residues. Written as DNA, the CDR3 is TGTGCCAGCAGCTTAGACAGTCCTGAAGCTTTCTTT. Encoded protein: CASSLDSPEAFF.

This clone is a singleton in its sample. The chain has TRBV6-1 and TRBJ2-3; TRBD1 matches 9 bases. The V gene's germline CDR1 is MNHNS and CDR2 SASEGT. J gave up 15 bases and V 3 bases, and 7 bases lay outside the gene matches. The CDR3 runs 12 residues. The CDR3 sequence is CASSDPGQGLYF. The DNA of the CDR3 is TGTGCCAGCAGTGATCCGGGACAGGGCCTTTATTTT.